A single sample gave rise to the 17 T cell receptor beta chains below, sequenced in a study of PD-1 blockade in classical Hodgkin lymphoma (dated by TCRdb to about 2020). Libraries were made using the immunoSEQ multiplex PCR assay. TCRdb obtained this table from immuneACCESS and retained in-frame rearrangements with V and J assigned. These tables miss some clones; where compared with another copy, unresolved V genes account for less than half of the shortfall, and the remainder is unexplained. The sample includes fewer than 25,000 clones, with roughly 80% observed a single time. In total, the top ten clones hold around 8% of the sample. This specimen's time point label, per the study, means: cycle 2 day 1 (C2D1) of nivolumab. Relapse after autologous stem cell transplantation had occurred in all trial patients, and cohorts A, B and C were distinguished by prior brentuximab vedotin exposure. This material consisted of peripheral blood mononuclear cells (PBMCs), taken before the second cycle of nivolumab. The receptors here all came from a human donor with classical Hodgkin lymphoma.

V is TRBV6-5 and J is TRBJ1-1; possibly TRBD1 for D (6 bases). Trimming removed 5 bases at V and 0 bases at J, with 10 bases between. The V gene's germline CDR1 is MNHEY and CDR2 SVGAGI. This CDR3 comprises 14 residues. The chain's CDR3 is CASSEQGMNTEAFF. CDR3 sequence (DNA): TGTGCCAGCAGTGAACAGGGTATGAACACTGAAGCTTTCTTT.

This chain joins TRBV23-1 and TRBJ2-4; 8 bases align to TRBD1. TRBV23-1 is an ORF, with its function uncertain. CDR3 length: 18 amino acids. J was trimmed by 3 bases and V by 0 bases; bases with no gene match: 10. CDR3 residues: CASSQSPGGAYDKNIQYF. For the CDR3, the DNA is TGCGCCAGCAGTCAATCTCCAGGGGGCGCATATGACAAAAACATTCAGTACTTC.

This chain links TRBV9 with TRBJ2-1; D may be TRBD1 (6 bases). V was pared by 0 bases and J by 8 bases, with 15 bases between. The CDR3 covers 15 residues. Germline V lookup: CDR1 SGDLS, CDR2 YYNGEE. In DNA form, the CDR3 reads TGTGCCAGCAGCGTAGCAGGGGCGCCGGGCGATGAGCAGTTCTTC. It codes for CASSVAGAPGDEQFF.

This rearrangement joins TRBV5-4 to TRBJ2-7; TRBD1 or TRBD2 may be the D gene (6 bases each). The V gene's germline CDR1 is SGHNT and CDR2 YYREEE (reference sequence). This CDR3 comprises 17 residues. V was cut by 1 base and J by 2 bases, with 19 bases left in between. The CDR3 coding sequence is TGTGCCAGCAGCTTGCGAATGGGGGGCGGGCAGACCTACGAGCAGTACTTC. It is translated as CASSLRMGGGQTYEQYF.

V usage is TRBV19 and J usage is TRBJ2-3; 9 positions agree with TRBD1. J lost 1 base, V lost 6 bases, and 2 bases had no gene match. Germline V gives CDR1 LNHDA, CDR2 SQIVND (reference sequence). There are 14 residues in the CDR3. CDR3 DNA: TGTGCCAGTAGGAGGACAGGGGGCACAGATACGCAGTATTTT. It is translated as CASRRTGGTDTQYF.

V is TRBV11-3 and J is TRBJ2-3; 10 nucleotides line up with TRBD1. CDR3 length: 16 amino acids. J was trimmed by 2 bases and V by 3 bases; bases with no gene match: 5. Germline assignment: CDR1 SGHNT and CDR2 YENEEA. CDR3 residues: CASSFGTGAPTDTQYF. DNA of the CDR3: TGTGCCAGCAGCTTTGGGACAGGGGCCCCCACAGATACGCAGTATTTT.

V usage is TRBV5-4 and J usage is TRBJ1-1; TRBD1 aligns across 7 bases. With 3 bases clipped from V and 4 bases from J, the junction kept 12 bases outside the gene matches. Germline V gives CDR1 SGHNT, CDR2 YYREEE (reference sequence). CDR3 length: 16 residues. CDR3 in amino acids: CASSSTQNRGLTEAFF. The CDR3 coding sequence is TGTGCCAGCAGCTCGACACAAAACAGGGGTCTCACTGAAGCTTTCTTT.

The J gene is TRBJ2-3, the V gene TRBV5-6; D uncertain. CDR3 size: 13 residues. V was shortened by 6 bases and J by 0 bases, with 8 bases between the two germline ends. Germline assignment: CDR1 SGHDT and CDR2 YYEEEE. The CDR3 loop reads CASNYYSTDTQYF. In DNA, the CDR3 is TGTGCCAGCAACTATTATAGCACAGATACGCAGTATTTT.

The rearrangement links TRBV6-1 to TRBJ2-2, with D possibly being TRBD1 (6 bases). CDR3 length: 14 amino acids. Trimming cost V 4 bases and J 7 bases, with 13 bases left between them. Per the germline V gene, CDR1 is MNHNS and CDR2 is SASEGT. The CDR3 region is CASSGPGVGGELFF. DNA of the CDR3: TGTGCCAGCAGTGGGCCAGGGGTCGGCGGGGAGCTGTTTTTT.

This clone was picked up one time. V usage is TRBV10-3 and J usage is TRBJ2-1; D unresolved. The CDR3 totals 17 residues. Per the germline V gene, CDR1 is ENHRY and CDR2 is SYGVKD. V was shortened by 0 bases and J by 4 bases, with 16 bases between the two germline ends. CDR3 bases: TGTGCCATCAGTGAGTCGGATGGCGCTACCAATTACAATGAGCAGTTCTTC. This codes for CAISESDGATNYNEQFF.

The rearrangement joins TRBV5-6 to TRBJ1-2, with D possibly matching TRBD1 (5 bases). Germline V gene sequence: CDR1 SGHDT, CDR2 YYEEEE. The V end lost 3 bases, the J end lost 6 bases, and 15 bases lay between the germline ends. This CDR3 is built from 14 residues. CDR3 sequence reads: CASSYDRYADGYTF. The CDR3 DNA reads TGTGCCAGCAGCTATGACAGATACGCAGATGGCTACACCTTC.

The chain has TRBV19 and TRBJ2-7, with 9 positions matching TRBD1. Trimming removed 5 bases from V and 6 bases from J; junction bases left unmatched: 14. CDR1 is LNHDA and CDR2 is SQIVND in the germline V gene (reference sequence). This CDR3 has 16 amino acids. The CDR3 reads CASSSRGGQGRSEQYF. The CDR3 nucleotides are TGTGCCAGTAGTTCGCGAGGGGGACAGGGAAGAAGCGAGCAGTACTTC.

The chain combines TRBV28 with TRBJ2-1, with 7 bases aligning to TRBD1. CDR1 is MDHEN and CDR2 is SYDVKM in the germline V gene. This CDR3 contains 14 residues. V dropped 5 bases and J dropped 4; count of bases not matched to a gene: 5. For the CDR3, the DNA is TGTGCCAGCAGTCAAGGACAGGAGTACAATGAGCAGTTCTTC. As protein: CASSQGQEYNEQFF. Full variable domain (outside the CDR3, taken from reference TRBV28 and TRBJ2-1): DVKVTQSSRYLVKRTGEKVFLECVQDMDHENMFWYRQDPGLGLRLIYFSYDVKMKEKGDIPEGYSVSREKKERFSLILESASTNQTSMYLCASSQGQEYNEQFFGPGTRLTVL.

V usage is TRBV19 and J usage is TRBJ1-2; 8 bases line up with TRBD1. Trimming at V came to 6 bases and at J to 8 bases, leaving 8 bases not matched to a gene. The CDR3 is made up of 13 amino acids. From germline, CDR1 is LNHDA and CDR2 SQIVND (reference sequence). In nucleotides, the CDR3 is TGTGCCAGTAGACAACAGGGGGGTAGAGGCTACACCTTC. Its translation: CASRQQGGRGYTF.

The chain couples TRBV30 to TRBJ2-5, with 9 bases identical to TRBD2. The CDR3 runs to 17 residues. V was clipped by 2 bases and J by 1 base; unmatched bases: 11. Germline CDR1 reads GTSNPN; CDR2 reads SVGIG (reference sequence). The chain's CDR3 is CAWSIGLAGVIQETQYF. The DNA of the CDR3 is TGTGCCTGGAGTATCGGGTTAGCGGGGGTGATCCAAGAGACCCAGTACTTC.

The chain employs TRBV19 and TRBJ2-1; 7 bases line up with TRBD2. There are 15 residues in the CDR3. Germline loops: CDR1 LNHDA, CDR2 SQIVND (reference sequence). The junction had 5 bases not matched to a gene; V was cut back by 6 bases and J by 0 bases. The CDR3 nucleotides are TGTGCCAGTAGAAGAGCGGGGAGCTCCTACAATGAGCAGTTCTTC. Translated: CASRRAGSSYNEQFF. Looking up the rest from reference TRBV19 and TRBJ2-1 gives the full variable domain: DGGITQSPKYLFRKEGQNVTLSCEQNLNHDAMYWYRQDPGQGLRLIYYSQIVNDFQKGDIAEGYSVSREKKESFPLTVTSAQKNPTAFYLCASRRAGSSYNEQFFGPGTRLTVL.

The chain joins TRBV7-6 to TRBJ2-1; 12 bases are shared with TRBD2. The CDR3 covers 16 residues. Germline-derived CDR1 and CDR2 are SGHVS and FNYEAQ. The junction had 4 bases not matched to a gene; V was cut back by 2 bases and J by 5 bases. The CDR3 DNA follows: TGTGCCAGCAGCTTATCCCTAGCGGGGGGGCACAATGAGCAGTTCTTC. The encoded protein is CASSLSLAGGHNEQFF.